This is a list of T cell receptor beta chains from one sample in a study of cytomegalovirus exposure and HLA in healthy donors. Only in-frame clones appear in the TCRdb table, and some are missing; sequencing was by immunoSEQ multiplex PCR. Seen here are around 120,000 clones, 80% observed once, and the top ten hold about 4%. Sequencing was carried out using PBMCs. Source of these receptors: a woman aged 40 to 50 in good health and CMV-seronegative. Both conserved end residues are part of each CDR3. The D gene is left open where the match is weak. Clone size appears in some rows only: once, few, many, or a class for an expanded clone.

NA | TRBJ2-7 | NA | TRBV4-2 | CASSRRGGAVSYEQYF | TGTGCCAGCAGCCGCCGAGGGGGGGCCGTTTCCTACGAGCAGTACTTC
NA | TRBJ1-5 | TRBD1 | TRBV6-6 | CASTLDRGYQPQHF | TGTGCCAGCACCCTCGACAGGGGTTATCAGCCCCAGCATTTT
NA | TRBJ1-2 | TRBD1 | TRBV4-3 | CASSQDRGGQGAYGYTF | TGCGCCAGCAGCCAAGATCGGGGTGGGCAGGGGGCGTATGGCTACACCTTC
NA | TRBJ2-7 | TRBD2 | TRBV27 | CASSLGGDQYF | TGTGCCAGCAGTTTAGGGGGGGATCAGTACTTC
once | TRBJ2-1 | NA | TRBV7-2 | CASSPLPRFF | TGTGCCAGCAGCCCTTTGCCTAGGTTCTTC
NA | TRBJ1-6 | TRBD1 | TRBV10-3 | CAISSTGEGVPLHF | TGTGCCATCAGTTCGACAGGGGAAGGGGTCCCCCTCCACTTT
NA | TRBJ1-1 | NA | TRBV9 | CASSVEGEVGGVGTEAFF | TGTGCCAGCAGCGTAGAGGGAGAGGTTGGGGGCGTAGGCACTGAAGCTTTCTTT
NA | TRBJ2-3 | TRBD2 | TRBV5-1 | CASSTTSGAATDTQYF | TGCGCCAGCAGCACGACTAGCGGGGCGGCCACAGATACGCAGTATTTT
NA | TRBJ1-1 | TRBD1 | TRBV29-1 | CSVGWARQGPTEAFF | TGCAGCGTTGGATGGGCCCGACAGGGCCCCACTGAAGCTTTCTTT
NA | TRBJ1-6 | NA | TRBV18 | CASSPTGNPYNSPLHF | TGTGCCAGCTCCCCTACAGGGAATCCCTATAATTCACCCCTCCACTTT
few | TRBJ2-2 | NA | TRBV4-2 | CASSQDIEYGTGELFF | TGTGCCAGCAGCCAAGATATAGAGTACGGGACCGGGGAGCTGTTTTTT
few | TRBJ1-1 | NA | TRBV10-3 | CAISLTEVTEAFF | TGTGCCATCAGTCTGACAGAAGTCACTGAAGCTTTCTTT
NA | TRBJ2-5 | TRBD2 | TRBV7-9 | CASSLRTSGGWETQYF | TGTGCCAGCAGCCTTCGGACTAGCGGGGGTTGGGAGACCCAGTACTTC
few | TRBJ1-1 | NA | TRBV9 | CASSPLDGQNTEAFF | TGTGCCAGCAGCCCCCTAGACGGCCAGAACACTGAAGCTTTCTTT
few | TRBJ2-7 | TRBD2 | TRBV5-1 | CASSVQSSGVSYEQYF | TGCGCCAGCAGCGTGCAGTCTAGCGGAGTCTCCTACGAGCAGTACTTC
NA | TRBJ2-2 | TRBD2 | TRBV5-6 | CASSMGTSGVSGELFF | TGTGCCAGCAGCATGGGGACTAGCGGGGTATCCGGGGAGCTGTTTTTT
NA | TRBJ2-2 | NA | TRBV2 | CASAPTRLKNTGELFF | TGTGCCAGCGCACCCACTCGACTAAAGAACACCGGGGAGCTGTTTTTT
NA | TRBJ2-7 | TRBD2 | TRBV5-4 | CASSPDTSGSFAYEQYF | TGTGCCAGCAGCCCGGATACCAGCGGGAGCTTCGCCTACGAGCAGTACTTC
once | TRBJ1-2 | NA | TRBV19 | CASSQAPVRGYTF | TGTGCCAGTAGTCAGGCGCCTGTCCGCGGCTACACCTTC
NA | TRBJ2-2 | TRBD2 | TRBV7-3 | CASSSIAGPSPGELFF | TGTGCCAGCAGCTCCATAGCGGGGCCGAGCCCCGGGGAGCTGTTTTTT
NA | TRBJ1-2 | NA | TRBV5-6 | CASSSIRQGSYGYTF | TGTGCCAGCAGCTCGATCCGCCAGGGGAGCTATGGCTACACCTTC
NA | TRBJ1-1 | TRBD1 | TRBV28 | CAIGDSRNTEAFF | TGTGCCATCGGGGACAGCAGGAACACTGAAGCTTTCTTT
NA | TRBJ1-3 | TRBD1 | TRBV11-2 | CASSPRPGGLSGNTIYF | TGTGCCAGCAGCCCCCGGCCAGGGGGCCTGTCTGGAAACACCATATATTTT
NA | TRBJ2-5 | TRBD2 | TRBV4-1 | CASSPSGLAGVQLQETQYF | TGCGCCAGCAGCCCGTCGGGACTAGCGGGGGTCCAGTTACAAGAGACCCAGTACTTC
NA | TRBJ2-7 | NA | TRBV2 | CASSAGGQTPYEQYF | TGTGCCAGCAGTGCGGGCGGACAGACCCCCTACGAGCAGTACTTC
NA | TRBJ1-5 | TRBD1 | TRBV10-3 | CAISQGQASNQPQHF | TGTGCCATCAGCCAGGGACAGGCTAGCAATCAGCCCCAGCATTTT
NA | TRBJ1-6 | NA | TRBV4-2 | CASSPMGSNSPLHF | TGTGCCAGCAGCCCCATGGGGAGCAATTCACCCCTCCACTTT
NA | TRBJ1-1 | NA | TRBV27 | CASSRPGSANTEAFF | TGTGCCAGCAGTCGCCCGGGGTCGGCGAATACTGAAGCTTTCTTT
NA | TRBJ2-7 | NA | TRBV4-1 | CASSQVAGYSYEQYF | TGCGCCAGCAGCCAAGTGGCGGGCTACTCCTACGAGCAGTACTTC
NA | TRBJ1-6 | NA | TRBV19 | CASTDAGDYYNSPLHF | TGTGCCAGTACCGATGCAGGGGATTACTATAATTCACCCCTCCACTTT
NA | TRBJ2-1 | NA | TRBV19 | CASSFPGSEDEQFF | TGTGCCAGTAGTTTCCCGGGTAGCGAAGATGAGCAGTTCTTC
NA | TRBJ1-4 | NA | TRBV6-1 | CASYSNNEKLFF | TGTGCCAGCTACAGCAATAATGAAAAACTGTTTTTT
NA | TRBJ1-1 | NA | TRBV12-5 | CASGLRGSEAFF | TGTGCTAGTGGTTTGAGGGGTTCTGAAGCTTTCTTT
NA | TRBJ1-4 | NA | TRBV7-9 | CASSLALKGSGEKLFF | TGTGCCAGCAGCTTAGCGCTAAAGGGGTCCGGGGAAAAACTGTTTTTT
NA | TRBJ1-3 | NA | TRBV20-1 | CSTPRGNTIYF | TGCAGTACCCCCAGAGGAAACACCATATATTTT
NA | TRBJ2-7 | NA | TRBV19 | CASSPQTRGYEQYF | TGTGCCAGTAGTCCCCAAACTAGAGGCTACGAGCAGTACTTC
NA | TRBJ2-5 | TRBD2 | TRBV5-1 | CASSKGLAGEETQYF | TGCGCCAGCAGCAAGGGACTAGCGGGAGAAGAGACCCAGTACTTC
NA | TRBJ2-1 | NA | TRBV4-3 | CASSQARGEQFF | TGCGCCAGCAGCCAGGCCAGAGGTGAGCAGTTCTTC
NA | TRBJ2-7 | TRBD2 | TRBV7-2 | CASSPRTSGGYEQYF | TGTGCCAGCAGCCCCCGGACTAGCGGGGGATACGAGCAGTACTTC
NA | TRBJ1-5 | NA | TRBV11-2 | CASSPHIDQPQHF | TGTGCCAGCAGCCCCCACATCGATCAGCCCCAGCATTTT